These T cell receptor beta chains were read from a single sample in a study of blood T cell repertoires in COVID-19. Assay used: immunoSEQ multiplex PCR; TCRdb lists only in-frame clones, some missing. The sample includes 65,000 or so clones, around nine tenths of them seen just once. The sequenced sample was peripheral blood. The receptors derive from a man aged 60 to 75 with acute or convalescent COVID-19. The CDR3 runs from the conserved cysteine through the conserved F or W. The size entry is marked missing in some rows and otherwise reads once, few, many or a size class.

J gene: TRBJ1-4
V gene: TRBV5-8
clone size: -
CDR3 protein: CASSLGDRGQEKLFF

J gene: TRBJ1-6
V gene: TRBV7-2
clone size: -
CDR3 protein: CASSLATGLNSPLHF

J gene: TRBJ1-1
V gene: TRBV5-1
clone size: -
CDR3 protein: CASSLETTGRGTEAFF

J gene: TRBJ1-4
V gene: TRBV19
clone size: -
CDR3 protein: CASSIRGSGATNEKLFF

J gene: TRBJ2-1
V gene: TRBV6-6
clone size: -
CDR3 protein: CASSDTVSSYNEQFF

J gene: TRBJ1-4
V gene: TRBV6-5
clone size: few
CDR3 protein: CASSYSTGGLEKLFF

J gene: TRBJ2-6
V gene: TRBV5-1
clone size: -
CDR3 protein: CASSFGPGGSSGANVLTF

J gene: TRBJ1-4
V gene: TRBV19
clone size: -
CDR3 protein: CASSISPRDRAKGEKLFF

J gene: TRBJ2-7
V gene: TRBV19
clone size: -
CDR3 protein: CASSPTGGMGEQYF

J gene: TRBJ2-2
V gene: TRBV18
clone size: -
CDR3 protein: CASSPGTGLFAGELFF

J gene: TRBJ1-2
V gene: TRBV6-5
clone size: -
CDR3 protein: CASSYSGGTYGYTF

J gene: TRBJ1-2
V gene: TRBV4-1
clone size: -
CDR3 protein: CASSQERRNYGYTF

J gene: TRBJ2-3
V gene: TRBV19
clone size: -
CDR3 protein: CASSIDRGYTDTQYF

J gene: TRBJ1-6
V gene: TRBV18
clone size: -
CDR3 protein: CASSPRRENSPLHF

J gene: TRBJ1-1
V gene: TRBV6-6
clone size: -
CDR3 protein: CASLGAEAFF

J gene: TRBJ1-3
V gene: TRBV5-1
clone size: -
CDR3 protein: CASSRDSSVGGNTIYF

J gene: TRBJ2-5
V gene: TRBV7-2
clone size: -
CDR3 protein: CASSPPTSGGFKTQYF

J gene: TRBJ2-5
V gene: TRBV2
clone size: few
CDR3 protein: CASSVGGKYQETQYF

J gene: TRBJ1-2
V gene: TRBV5-1
clone size: -
CDR3 protein: CASSLEPGQNYGYTF

J gene: TRBJ2-7
V gene: TRBV5-6
clone size: -
CDR3 protein: CASNLAGTGGLWSPF

J gene: TRBJ2-6
V gene: TRBV4-1
clone size: once
CDR3 protein: CASSPPGQVSGANVLTF

J gene: TRBJ2-7
V gene: TRBV5-4
clone size: once
CDR3 protein: CASSVDRGDEQYF

J gene: TRBJ2-7
V gene: TRBV21-1
clone size: once
CDR3 protein: CASSKVFLLGQGYEQYF

J gene: TRBJ1-1
V gene: TRBV5-1
clone size: -
CDR3 protein: CASSPEFMNTEAFF

J gene: TRBJ2-1
V gene: TRBV2
clone size: -
CDR3 protein: CASSVTGSSYNEQFF

J gene: TRBJ1-2
V gene: TRBV5-1
clone size: -
CDR3 protein: CASSSPTSTGNYGYTF

J gene: TRBJ2-7
V gene: TRBV3-1/TRBV3-2
clone size: -
CDR3 protein: CASSVSGGDYEQYF

J gene: TRBJ1-1
V gene: TRBV27
clone size: -
CDR3 protein: CASSLQGVDTEAFF

J gene: TRBJ1-1
V gene: TRBV7-9
clone size: -
CDR3 protein: CASSLGQGASRRGFF